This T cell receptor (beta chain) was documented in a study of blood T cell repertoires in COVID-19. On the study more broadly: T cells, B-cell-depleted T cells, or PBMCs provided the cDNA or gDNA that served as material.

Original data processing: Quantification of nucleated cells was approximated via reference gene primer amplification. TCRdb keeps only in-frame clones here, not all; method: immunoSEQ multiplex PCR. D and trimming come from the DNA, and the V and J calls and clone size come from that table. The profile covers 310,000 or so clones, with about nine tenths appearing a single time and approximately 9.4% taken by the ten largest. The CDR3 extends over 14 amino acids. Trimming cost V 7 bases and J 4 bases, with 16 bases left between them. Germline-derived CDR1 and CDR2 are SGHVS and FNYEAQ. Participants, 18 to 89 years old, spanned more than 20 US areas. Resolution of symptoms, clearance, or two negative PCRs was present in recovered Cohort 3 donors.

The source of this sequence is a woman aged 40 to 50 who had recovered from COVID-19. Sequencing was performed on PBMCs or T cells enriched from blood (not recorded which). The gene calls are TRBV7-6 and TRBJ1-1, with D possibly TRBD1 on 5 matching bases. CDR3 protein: CASISWDFGTEAFF. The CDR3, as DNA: TGTGCCAGCATCTCCTGGGACTTCGGCACTGAAGCTTTCTTT.